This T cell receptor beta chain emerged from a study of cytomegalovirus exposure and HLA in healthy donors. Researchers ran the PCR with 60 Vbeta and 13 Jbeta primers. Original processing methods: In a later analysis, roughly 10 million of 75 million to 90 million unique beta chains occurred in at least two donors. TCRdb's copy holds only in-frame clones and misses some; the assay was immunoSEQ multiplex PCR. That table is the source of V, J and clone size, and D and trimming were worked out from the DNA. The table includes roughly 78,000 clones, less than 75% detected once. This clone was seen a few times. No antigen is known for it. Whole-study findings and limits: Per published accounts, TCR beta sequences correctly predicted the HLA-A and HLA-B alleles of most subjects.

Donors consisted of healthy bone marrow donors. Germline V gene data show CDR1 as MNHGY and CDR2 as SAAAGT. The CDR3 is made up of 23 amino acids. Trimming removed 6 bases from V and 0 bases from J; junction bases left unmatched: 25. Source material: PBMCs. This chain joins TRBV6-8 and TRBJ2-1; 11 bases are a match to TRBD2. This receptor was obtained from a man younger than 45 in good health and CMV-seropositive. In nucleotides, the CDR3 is TGTGCCAGCAGATCGACTAGCGGGAATCCAAGAGCACCAAAAGAAAGCTCCTACAATGAGCAGTTCTTC. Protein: CASRSTSGNPRAPKESSYNEQFF.